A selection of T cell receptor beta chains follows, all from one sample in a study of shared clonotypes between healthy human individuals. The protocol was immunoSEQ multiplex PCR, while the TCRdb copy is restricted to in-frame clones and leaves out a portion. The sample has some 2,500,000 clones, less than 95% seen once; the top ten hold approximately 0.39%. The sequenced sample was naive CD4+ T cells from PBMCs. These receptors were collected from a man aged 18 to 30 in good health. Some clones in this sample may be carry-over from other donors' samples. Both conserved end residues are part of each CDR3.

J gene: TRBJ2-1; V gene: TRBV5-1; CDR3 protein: CASSPLAANSYNEQFF
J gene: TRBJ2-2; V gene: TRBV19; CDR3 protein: CASSIIDRGSGELFF
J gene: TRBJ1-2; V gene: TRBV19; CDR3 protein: CASLASGISYGYTF
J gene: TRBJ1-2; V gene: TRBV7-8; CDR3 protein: CASSPLSSQRAGHTF
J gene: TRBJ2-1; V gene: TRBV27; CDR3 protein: CASRTPSSGRNEQFF
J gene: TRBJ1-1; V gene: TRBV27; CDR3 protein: CASSPRTSGTEAFF
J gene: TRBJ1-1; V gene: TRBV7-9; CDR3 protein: CASSLLGGMNTEAFF
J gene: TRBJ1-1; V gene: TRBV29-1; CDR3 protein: CSVQGREVQAFF
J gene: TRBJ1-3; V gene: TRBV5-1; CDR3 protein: CASSQSGGVSGNTIYF
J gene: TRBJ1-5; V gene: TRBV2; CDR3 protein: CASSEVVGSQPQHF
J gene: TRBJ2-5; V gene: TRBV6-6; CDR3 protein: CASSGLAGDKETQYF
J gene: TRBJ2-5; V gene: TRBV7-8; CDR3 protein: CASSPSRRGTQETQYF
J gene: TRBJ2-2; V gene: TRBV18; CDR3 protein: CASSPFRAANTGELFF
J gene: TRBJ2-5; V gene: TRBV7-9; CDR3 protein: CASRSLRTANQETQYF
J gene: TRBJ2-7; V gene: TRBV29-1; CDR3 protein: CSVTGTDYEQYF
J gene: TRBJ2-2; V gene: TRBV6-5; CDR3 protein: CASSRDGTGELFF
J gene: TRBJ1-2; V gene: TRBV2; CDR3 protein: CASRATGGNYGYTF
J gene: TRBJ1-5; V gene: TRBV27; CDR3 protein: CASLPLGSNSNQPQHF
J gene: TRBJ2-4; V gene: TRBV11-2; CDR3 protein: CASSFGPITGNIQYF
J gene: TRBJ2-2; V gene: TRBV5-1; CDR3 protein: CASSQGQGRGTGELFF
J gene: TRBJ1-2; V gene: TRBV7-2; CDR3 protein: CASRTDRGPVYGYTF
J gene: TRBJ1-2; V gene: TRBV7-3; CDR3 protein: CASAPTGGQIGYGYTF
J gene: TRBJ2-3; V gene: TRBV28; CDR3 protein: CASSPPRGGLTADTQYF
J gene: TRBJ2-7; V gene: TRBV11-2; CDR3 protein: CASSPRPGWYEQYF